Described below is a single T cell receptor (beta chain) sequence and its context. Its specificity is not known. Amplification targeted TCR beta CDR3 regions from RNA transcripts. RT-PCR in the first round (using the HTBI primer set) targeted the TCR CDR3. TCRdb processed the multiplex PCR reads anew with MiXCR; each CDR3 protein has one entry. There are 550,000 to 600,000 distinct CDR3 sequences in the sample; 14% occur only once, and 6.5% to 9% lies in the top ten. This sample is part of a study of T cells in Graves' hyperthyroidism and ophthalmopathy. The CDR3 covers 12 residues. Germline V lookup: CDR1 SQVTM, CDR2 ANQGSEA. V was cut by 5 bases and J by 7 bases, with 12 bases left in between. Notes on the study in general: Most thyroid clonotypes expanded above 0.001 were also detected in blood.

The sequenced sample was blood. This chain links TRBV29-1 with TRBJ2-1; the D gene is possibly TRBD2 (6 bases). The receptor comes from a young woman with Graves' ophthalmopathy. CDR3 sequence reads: CSVLPGRNEQFF. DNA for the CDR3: TGCAGCGTTCTTCCGGGGAGGAATGAGCAGTTCTTC.